This TCR beta chain was captured in a study of blood T cell repertoires in COVID-19. About the study: Some COVID-19 samples were acute and others convalescent; all came from the United States, Italy and Spain.

The data were produced by immunoSEQ multiplex PCR, yet TCRdb's version contains in-frame clones alone and is incomplete. The sample yields about 330,000 clones, about 92% seen once. The study assigned cohorts using participant-reported clinical history. Two negative PCRs, clearance, or symptom resolution characterized the recovered Cohort 3 donors. V dropped 5 bases and J dropped 1; count of bases not matched to a gene: 1. Germline V gene lookup returns CDR1 SGHRS and CDR2 YFSETQ. The CDR3 is made up of 13 amino acids. The rearrangement joins TRBV5-1 to TRBJ1-1; 8 bases fit TRBD1. The receptor was isolated from a woman in her twenties or thirties who had recovered from COVID-19. The sample taken for sequencing was PBMCs or T cells enriched from blood (not recorded which). The CDR3 DNA is TGCGCCAGCAGGGGGACAGGGAACACTGAAGCTTTCTTT. As protein: CASRGTGNTEAFF.